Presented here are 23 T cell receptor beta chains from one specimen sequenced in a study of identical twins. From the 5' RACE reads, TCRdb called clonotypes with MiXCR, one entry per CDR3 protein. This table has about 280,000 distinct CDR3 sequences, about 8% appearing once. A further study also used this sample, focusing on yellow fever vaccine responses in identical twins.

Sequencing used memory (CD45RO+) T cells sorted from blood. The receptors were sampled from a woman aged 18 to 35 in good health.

The CDR3 spells CASRPGPRAGELFF. CDR3 coding DNA: TGTGCCAGCAGACCCGGGCCTAGGGCCGGGGAGCTGTTTTTT. The rearrangement uses TRBV5-8 and TRBJ2-2, with no clear D. V was trimmed by 5 bases and J by 6 bases, leaving 14 bases between them. Germline-derived CDR1 and CDR2 are SGHTS and YDEGEE. The CDR3 is 14 residues long. The full variable domain, in which reference TRBV5-8 and TRBJ2-2 provide the parts outside the CDR3, is EAGVTQSPTHLIKTRGQQATLRCSPISGHTSVYWYQQALGLGLQFLLWYDEGEERNRGNFPPRFSGRQFPNYSSELNVNALELEDSALYLCASRPGPRAGELFFGEGSRLTVL.

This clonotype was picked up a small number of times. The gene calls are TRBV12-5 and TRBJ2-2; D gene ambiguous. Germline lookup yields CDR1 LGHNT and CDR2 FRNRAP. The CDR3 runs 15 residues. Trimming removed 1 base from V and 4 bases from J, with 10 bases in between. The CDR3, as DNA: TGTGCTAGTGGTTTGGGCCTGACCCTCACCGGGGAGCTGTTTTTT. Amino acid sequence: CASGLGLTLTGELFF.

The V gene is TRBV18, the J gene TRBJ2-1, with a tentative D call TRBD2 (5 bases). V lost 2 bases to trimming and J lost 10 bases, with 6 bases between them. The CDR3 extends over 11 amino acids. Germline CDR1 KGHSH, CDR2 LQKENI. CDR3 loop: CASSPTGEQFF. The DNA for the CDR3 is TGTGCCAGCTCACCAACGGGGGAGCAGTTCTTC.

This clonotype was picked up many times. CDR3 protein: CASSDSVGSTDTQYF. The CDR3 region has the DNA TGTGCCAGCAGTGACTCGGTGGGAAGTACAGATACGCAGTATTTT. The V gene is TRBV6-4, the J gene TRBJ2-3; D call uncertain. The V gene lost 0 bases and the J gene lost 3 bases, with 10 bases spanning the gap. This CDR3 contains 15 residues. CDR1 is MRHNA, CDR2 SNTAGT, per germline.

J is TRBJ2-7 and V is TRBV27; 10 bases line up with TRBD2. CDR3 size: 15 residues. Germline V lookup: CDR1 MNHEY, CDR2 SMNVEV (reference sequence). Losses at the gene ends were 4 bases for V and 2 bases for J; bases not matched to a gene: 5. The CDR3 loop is CASSSWTSGAYEQYF. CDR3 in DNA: TGTGCCAGCAGTTCTTGGACTAGCGGAGCCTACGAGCAGTACTTC.

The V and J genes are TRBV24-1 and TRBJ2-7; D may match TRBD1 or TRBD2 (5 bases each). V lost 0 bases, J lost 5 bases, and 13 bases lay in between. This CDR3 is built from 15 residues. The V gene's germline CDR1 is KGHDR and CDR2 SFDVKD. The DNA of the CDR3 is TGTGCCACCAGTGATTTGACCGGGGCGGAGGACGAGCAGTACGTC. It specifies CATSDLTGAEDEQYV.

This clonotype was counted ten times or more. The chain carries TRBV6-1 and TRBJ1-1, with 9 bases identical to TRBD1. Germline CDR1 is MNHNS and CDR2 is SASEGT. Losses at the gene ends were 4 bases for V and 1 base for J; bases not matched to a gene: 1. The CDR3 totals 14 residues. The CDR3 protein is CASSATGGNTEAFF. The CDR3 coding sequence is TGTGCCAGCAGTGCGACAGGGGGGAACACTGAAGCTTTCTTT.

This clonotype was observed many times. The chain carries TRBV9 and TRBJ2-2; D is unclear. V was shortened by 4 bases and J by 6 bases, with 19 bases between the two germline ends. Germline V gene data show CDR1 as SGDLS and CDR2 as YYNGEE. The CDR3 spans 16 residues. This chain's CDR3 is CASSPPGGHGSGELFF. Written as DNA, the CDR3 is TGTGCCAGCAGCCCCCCAGGTGGTCATGGATCCGGGGAGCTGTTTTTT.

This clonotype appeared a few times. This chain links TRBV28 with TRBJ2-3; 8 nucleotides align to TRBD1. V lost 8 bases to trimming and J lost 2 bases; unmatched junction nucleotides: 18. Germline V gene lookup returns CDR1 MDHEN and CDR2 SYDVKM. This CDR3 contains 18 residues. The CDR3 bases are TGTGCCAGCGCCAATCCCTCGACAGGGGTCGTTTTCACAGATACGCAGTATTTT. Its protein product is CASANPSTGVVFTDTQYF. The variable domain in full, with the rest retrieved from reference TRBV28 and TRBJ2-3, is DVKVTQSSRYLVKRTGEKVFLECVQDMDHENMFWYRQDPGLGLRLIYFSYDVKMKEKGDIPEGYSVSREKKERFSLILESASTNQTSMYLCASANPSTGVVFTDTQYFGPGTRLTVL.

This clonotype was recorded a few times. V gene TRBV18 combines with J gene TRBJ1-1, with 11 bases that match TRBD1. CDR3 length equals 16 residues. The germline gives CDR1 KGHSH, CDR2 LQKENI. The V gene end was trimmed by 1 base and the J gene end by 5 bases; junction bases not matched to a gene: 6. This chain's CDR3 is CASSPRGQGARTEAFF. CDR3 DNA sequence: TGTGCCAGCTCACCACGAGGACAGGGGGCGAGGACTGAAGCTTTCTTT.

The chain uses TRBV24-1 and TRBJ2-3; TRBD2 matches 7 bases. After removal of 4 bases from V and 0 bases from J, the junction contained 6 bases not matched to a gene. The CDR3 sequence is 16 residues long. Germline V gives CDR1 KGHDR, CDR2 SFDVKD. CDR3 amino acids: CATSDPSGTSTDTQYF. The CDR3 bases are TGTGCCACCAGTGACCCCAGCGGGACTAGCACAGATACGCAGTATTTT.

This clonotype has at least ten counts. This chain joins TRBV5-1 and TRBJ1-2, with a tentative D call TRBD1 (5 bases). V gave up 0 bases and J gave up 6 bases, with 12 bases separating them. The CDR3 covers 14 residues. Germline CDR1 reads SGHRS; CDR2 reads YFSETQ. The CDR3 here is CASSLVLQGDGYTF. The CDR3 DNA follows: TGCGCCAGCAGCTTGGTACTCCAGGGCGATGGCTACACCTTC.

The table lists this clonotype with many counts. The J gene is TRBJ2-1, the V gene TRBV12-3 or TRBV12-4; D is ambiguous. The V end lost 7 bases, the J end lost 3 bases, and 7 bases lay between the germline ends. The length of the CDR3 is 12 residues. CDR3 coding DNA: TGTGCCAGCACCTGGGACTACAATGAGCAGTTCTTC. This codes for CASTWDYNEQFF.

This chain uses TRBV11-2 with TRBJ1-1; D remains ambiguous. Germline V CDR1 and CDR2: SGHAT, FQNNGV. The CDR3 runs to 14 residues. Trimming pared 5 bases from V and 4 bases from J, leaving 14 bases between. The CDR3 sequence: CASSPNVRGTEAFF. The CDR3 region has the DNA TGTGCCAGCAGCCCAAACGTGCGGGGCACTGAAGCTTTCTTT. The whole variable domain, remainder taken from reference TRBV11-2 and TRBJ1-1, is EAGVAQSPRYKIIEKRQSVAFWCNPISGHATLYWYQQILGQGPKLLIQFQNNGVVDDSQLPKDRFSAERLKGVDSTLKIQPAKLEDSAVYLCASSPNVRGTEAFFGQGTRLTVV.

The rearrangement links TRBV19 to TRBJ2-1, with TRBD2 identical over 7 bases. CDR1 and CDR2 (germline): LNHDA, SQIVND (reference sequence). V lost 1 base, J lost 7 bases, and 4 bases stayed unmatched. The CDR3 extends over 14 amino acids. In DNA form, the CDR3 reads TGTGCCAGTAGTATAGCGGGAGGATGGAATGAGCAGTTCTTC. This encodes CASSIAGGWNEQFF.

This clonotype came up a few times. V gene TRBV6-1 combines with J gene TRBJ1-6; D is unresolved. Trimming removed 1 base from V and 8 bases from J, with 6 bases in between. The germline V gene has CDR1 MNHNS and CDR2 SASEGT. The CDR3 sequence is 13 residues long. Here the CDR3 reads CASSEGEHSPLHF. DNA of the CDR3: TGTGCCAGCAGTGAAGGGGAGCATTCACCCCTCCACTTT.

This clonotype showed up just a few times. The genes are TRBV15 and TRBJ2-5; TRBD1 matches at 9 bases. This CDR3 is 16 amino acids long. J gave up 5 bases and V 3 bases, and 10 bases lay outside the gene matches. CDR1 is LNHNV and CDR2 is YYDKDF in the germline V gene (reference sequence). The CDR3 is CATSRQGQGPIETQYF. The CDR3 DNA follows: TGTGCCACCAGCAGGCAAGGACAGGGGCCTATTGAGACCCAGTACTTC. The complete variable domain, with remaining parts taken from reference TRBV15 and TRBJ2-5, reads DAMVIQNPRYQVTQFGKPVTLSCSQTLNHNVMYWYQQKSSQAPKLLFHYYDKDFNNEADTPDNFQSRRPNTSFCFLDIRSPGLGDTAMYLCATSRQGQGPIETQYFGPGTRLLVL.

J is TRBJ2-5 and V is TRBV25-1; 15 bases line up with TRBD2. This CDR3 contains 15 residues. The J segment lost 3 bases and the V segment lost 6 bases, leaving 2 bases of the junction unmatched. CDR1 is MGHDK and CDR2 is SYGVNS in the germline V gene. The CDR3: CASRGLAGGKETQYF. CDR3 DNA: TGTGCCAGCAGGGGACTAGCGGGGGGTAAAGAGACCCAGTACTTC.

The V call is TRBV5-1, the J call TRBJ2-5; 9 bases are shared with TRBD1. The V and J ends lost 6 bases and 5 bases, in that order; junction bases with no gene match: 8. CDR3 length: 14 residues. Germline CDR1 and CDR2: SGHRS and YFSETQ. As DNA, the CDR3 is TGCGCCAGCAACCGGGACAGGGTTATTGAGACCCAGTACTTC. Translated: CASNRDRVIETQYF.

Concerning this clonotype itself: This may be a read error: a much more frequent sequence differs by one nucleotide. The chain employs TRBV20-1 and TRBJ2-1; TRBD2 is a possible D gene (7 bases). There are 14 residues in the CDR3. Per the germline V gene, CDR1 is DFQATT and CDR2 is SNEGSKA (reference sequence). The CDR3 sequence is CNARDRGGRDEQFF. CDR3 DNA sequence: TGCAATGCTAGAGATAGGGGGGGGAGGGATGAGCAGTTCTTC.

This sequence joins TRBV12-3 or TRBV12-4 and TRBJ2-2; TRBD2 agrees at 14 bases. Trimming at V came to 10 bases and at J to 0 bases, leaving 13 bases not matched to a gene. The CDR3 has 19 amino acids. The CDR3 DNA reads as TGTGCCATCTGTTCCATGGCGACTAGCGGGAGGGCGAACACCGGGGAGCTGTTTTTT. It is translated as CAICSMATSGRANTGELFF.

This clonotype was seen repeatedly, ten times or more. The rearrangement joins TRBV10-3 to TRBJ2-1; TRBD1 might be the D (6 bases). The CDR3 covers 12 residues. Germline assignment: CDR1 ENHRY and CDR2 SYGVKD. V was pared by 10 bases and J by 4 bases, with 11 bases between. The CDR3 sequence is CATRTDYNEQFF. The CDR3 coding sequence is TGTGCCACGAGGACAGATTACAATGAGCAGTTCTTC.

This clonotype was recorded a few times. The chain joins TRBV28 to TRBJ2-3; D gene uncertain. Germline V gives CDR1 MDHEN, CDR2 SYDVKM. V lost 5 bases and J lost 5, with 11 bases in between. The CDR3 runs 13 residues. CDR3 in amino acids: CASSRPPRDTQYF. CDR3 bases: TGTGCCAGCAGTCGCCCCCCTAGAGATACGCAGTATTTT.